This TCR beta chain was sequenced in a study of blood T cells in healthy people across ages. Next came a second PCR, run for roughly 6 to 11 cycles, which used a sample-barcoded 5' primer along with a J-beta primer mix. TCRdb redid the calling of the 5' RACE reads with MiXCR, one entry per CDR3 protein. The sample has 1,800,000 or so distinct CDR3 sequences; 35% to 50% are singletons. Study conclusions and caveats: More naive CD4+ cells and higher diversity marked long-lived donors relative to aged donors.

This CDR3 contains 14 residues. Trimming cost V 6 bases and J 8 bases; bases outside gene matches: 9. The germline V gene encodes CDR1 SGHTA and CDR2 FQGNSA. This clonotype was detected a few times. Its antigen is unknown. The V gene is TRBV7-2, the J gene TRBJ1-2; 10 bases map to TRBD1. The sequence was obtained from a human donor in good health. Sequenced: blood. CDR3 coding DNA: TGTGCCAGCAGTTCCTCGGGACAGGGGTTCGGCTACACCTTC. This codes for CASSSSGQGFGYTF.